This T cell receptor beta chain came from a study of cytomegalovirus exposure and HLA in healthy donors (dated by TCRdb to about 2017). For the wider study: According to an earlier analysis of 550 to 700 of the donors, about 180 million T cells yielded 90 million to 140 million unique TCR beta sequences and 276 Gb of sequence data. An early release that covered some 640 HLA-typed donors contained about 300 gigabases of sequencing data and tens of millions of unique TCR sequences. Of the 300 to 500 genotyped donors, 81% were placed in the genetic ancestry cluster associated with self-reported Caucasian donors. The aim of the study was to test whether cataloging public T cell receptors could identify signatures of past pathogen exposure. The T cell repertoires of around 730 subjects were profiled by immunosequencing and related to cytomegalovirus serostatus. In addition to the first cohort of approximately 650 subjects, a separate validation cohort of approximately 110 different subjects was used. To predict cytomegalovirus infection status, the study brought together high-throughput TCR immunosequencing, statistical association of individual TCRs with disease status, and machine learning. To study patterns of TCR occurrence, a later analysis re-analyzed previously published TCR beta repertoires from several hundred donors and added high-resolution HLA genotyping. Rather than using new phenotypic data, the later analysis identified candidate immune exposures from TCR beta sequences and from how often those sequences occurred across donors. In an earlier analysis of 500 to 650 of the donors, high-throughput TCR beta sequencing was used to judge whether each TCR beta V gene segment behaved as functional or pseudogenic. Donor age, sex, ethnicity and CMV serostatus were compiled alongside the repertoire data. Genome-wide SNP genotypes for about 65% of the roughly 700 donors were used in a later genetic analysis, which treated that subset as a discovery cohort. Every discovery cohort repertoire had been produced on one sequencing platform. Class I and class II HLA loci were covered by the typing at four-digit resolution. The number of typed donors differed by locus: about 620-630 for A, B, C, DRB1 and DQB1; 500 to 550 for DQA1; around 610 for DPA1; and roughly 470 for DPB1. Several DR-DQ haplotypes were handled as single units for association and clustering because linkage in the cohort was strong. On average, roughly 250,000 unique TCR beta nucleotide sequences were sequenced per donor among roughly 430 genotyped donors of the cohort, with about 19% of those sequences being non-productive. Study-wide conclusions, independent of this receptor: The study listed 150 to 200 TCR beta chains as associated with cytomegalovirus. A group of highly shared sequence variants was considered likely to be a technical artifact of the sequencing pipeline. Because some donors lacked HLA typing at each locus, the association tests relied only on the typed subset. In an earlier analysis of 587 of the donors, most TCR beta V segments appeared in productive rearrangements about 87% or about 30% of the time, broadly matching IMGT annotations. The cohort was sequenced for TCR beta chains only, and without alpha or paired-chain data the features that could be detected were limited. In a later analysis, most CMV-associated TCR beta chains were found to appear HLA-restricted, with HLA associations seemingly driven largely by CMV exposure. The earlier analysis of 587 of the donors excluded 15 to 20 rarely observed V segments, including chromosome 9 orphons, because counts were too low. The 87-base-pair reads could not distinguish some IMGT-functional V segments, including TRBV6-2 and TRBV6-3, so those segments were excluded. In vitro tests confirmed that three of the cytomegalovirus-associated TCR beta chains recognize cytomegalovirus antigens. The classifier was reported to diagnose cytomegalovirus status with high specificity and sensitivity in both the original cohort and the validation cohort. In a later analysis, the rate of TCR association differed among HLA loci, with DRB1 alleles having the most associated TCRs and HLA-C alleles having the fewest. According to the authors, the approach could potentially be generalized to other disease states and immunological phenotypes. The presence/absence analyses assumed that sequencing depth was roughly uniform across donors, and that assumption may not be true. In a later analysis, several top co-occurrence clusters were reported to appear linked to parvovirus B19, influenza, CMV and Epstein-Barr virus. Most TCR sequences were observed very rarely across donors, whereas some public TCRs were present in many individuals. When HLA alleles, especially DR and DQ, strongly co-occurred, attributing TCR associations to individual alleles was difficult. For the cohort, immune exposure information was limited to CMV serostatus. In a later genetic analysis, a missense DCLRE1C variant was associated with V-gene and J-gene trimming of TCR beta chains, and the association was replicated in an independent cohort. A later analysis associated about 17,000 TCR beta sequences with specific HLA alleles at a false discovery rate of 0.05. A further reported finding was that TCR beta sequences accurately predicted the HLA-A and HLA-B alleles for most subjects in the first cohort. According to a later genetic analysis, donors in an Asian-associated ancestry cluster had fewer N-insertions in productive TCRs than the roughly 700-donor mean. In a later analysis, HLA-associated TCR beta chains were found to be more clonally expanded and to have lower generation probabilities than equally common non-associated chains. Linkage disequilibrium might explain the correlated functional status among segregating V segments, but an unknown experimental factor could not be excluded.

The cohort consisted of approximately 690 healthy bone marrow donors. At the time of sampling, every cohort member was nominally healthy, though immune exposures that went unrecorded were likely present. The donor was CMV seropositive and was included in the group of 270 or so seropositive cohort members. Each donor provided a peripheral blood sample, and peripheral blood mononuclear cells were used for TCR beta sequencing. The Qiagen DNeasy Blood Extraction Kit was used to extract genomic DNA from the blood cell samples. About this clone: What this receptor recognizes is not known. No much larger clonotype is one base removed from it; base qualities were not supplied.

Trimming removed 4 bases from V and 9 bases from J; the gene matches leave 6 bases unexplained. For CDR1 and CDR2, the germline V gene lists SNHLY and FYNNEI. The CDR3 measures 16 amino acids from cysteine to phenylalanine. Here the CDR3 DNA is all that survives: 48 bases in frame from base 1. The protocol used for the library was the immunoSEQ multiplex PCR assay. For the multiplex PCR, a mixture combining 60 forward primers for TCR Vbeta segments and 13 reverse primers for TCR Jbeta segments was used. Amplification of the CDR3 region of rearranged TCR beta genes was performed with a multiplex PCR assay on genomic DNA. The amplified TCR beta libraries were sequenced on the Illumina HiSeq System as 87-base-pair reads. The paper's processing steps were these. Across the 666 repertoires, a later analysis counted roughly 84 million unique TCR beta chains, around 11 million of which were shared by at least two donors. Raw reads were error-corrected and collapsed into unique sequences with a nearest-neighbor algorithm that merged closely related sequences to remove PCR and sequencing errors. V, D and J gene segments were assigned by aligning CDR3 sequences to IMGT reference sequences. For a sequence to be retained, a match of at least six nucleotides was required to both a V gene segment and a J gene segment. A rearrangement counted as productive if the CDR3 had no stop codons and remained in frame with V and J, and every other rearrangement counted as non-productive. CDR3 was defined according to IMGT convention as the region running from the second conserved V-encoded cysteine to the conserved J-encoded phenylalanine. The earlier analysis of about 570 of the donors excluded any sequence lacking an unambiguous match to a single V gene segment. In an earlier analysis of a few hundred of the donors, V segments were called functional above 56.7% productive rearrangements and were called segregating when the between-donor standard deviation exceeded 5%. To diagnose cytomegalovirus status from the catalog of TCR beta chain sequences, a statistical classification framework was built. A later analysis assigned V and J genes by comparing TCR nucleotide sequences with IMGT/GENE-DB human TR gene sequences. The TCRdist pipeline was used in a later analysis to assign CDR3 sequences and most-parsimonious VDJ recombination scenarios. In a later analysis, each TCR beta chain was defined by its CDR3 amino acid sequence together with its V-gene family, and reads without a unique V-gene family were excluded. In a later analysis, around 600 highly shared, low-generation-probability nucleotide sequences were removed to address suspected cross-contamination and a sequencing artifact. In a later analysis, a clonal expansion index for each public chain was calculated from normalized within-repertoire ranks of inferred template counts. Generation probabilities in a later analysis came from a VDJ recombination model fitted to out-of-frame rearrangements, and those results were checked against IGoR. In a later analysis, hypergeometric tests were used to score TCR-TCR, TCR-HLA and TCR-CMV co-occurrence, with a repertoire-size bias correction applied to TCR pairs. False discovery rates were estimated in a later analysis by permuting HLA or CMV assignments 20 times. In a later analysis, co-occurring TCRs were grouped using DBSCAN, with TCRdist sequence similarity added in when clustering inside HLA-allele-positive subsets. Repertoires with fewer than 30,000 or more than 120,000 public chains were left out of co-occurrence clustering, as were roughly five repertoires with anomalous nucleotide sharing. The table comes from immuneACCESS by way of TCRdb, which keeps in-frame sequences with V and J called. Part of the clones is missing from these tables; in studies checked, under half for an unresolved V gene and the rest for unknown reasons. The DNA was the basis for D and trimming; V, J and clone size are from that table. The sample includes tens of thousands of clones, with approximately 74% observed a single time. The biggest ten clones account for approximately 6% of the sample.

The material sequenced was PBMCs. The chain uses TRBV2 and TRBJ2-1, with TRBD2 matching 16 junction bases. The TCR comes from a woman between 50 and 59 years old in good health and CMV-seropositive. The CDR3 loop reads CASSATGLAGGVEQFF. The sequenced DNA: TGTGCCAGCAGTGCCACGGGACTAGCGGGAGGGGTTGAGCAGTTCTTC.